A selection of T cell receptor beta chains follows, all from one sample in a study of T cell responses to AZD1222 COVID-19 vaccine. Sequenced by immunoSEQ multiplex PCR; TCRdb stores in-frame clones only, minus some. The sample has 95,000 to 150,000 clones, 90% seen once. This specimen was peripheral blood, taken on day 0 of AZD1222 vaccination. These receptors came from an adult in good health. Each CDR3 is given with its conserved first and last residue. The D gene is left open where the match is weak. Rows give clone size only sometimes, using once, few, many, or a class for an expanded clone.

V,J,D,size,DNA,CDR3
TRBV5-1,TRBJ1-4,NA,NA,TGCGCCAGCAGCTTGTCGGGACCCTTCGAAAAACTGTTTTTT,CASSLSGPFEKLFF
TRBV7-6,TRBJ2-5,NA,NA,TGTGCCAGCAGCTTAGCCCTAATGAAAGAGACCCAGTACTTC,CASSLALMKETQYF
TRBV7-8,TRBJ1-1,TRBD1,NA,TGTGCCAGCAGCTCCCAGGACAGGGACACTGAAGCTTTCTTT,CASSSQDRDTEAFF
TRBV24-1,TRBJ2-1,NA,NA,TGTGCCACCAGTGATTCGACGAAAGGACGGACTTACAATGAGCAGTTCTTC,CATSDSTKGRTYNEQFF
TRBV12-2,TRBJ2-3,NA,NA,TGTGCAAGTCGTTTGAAAGCGGGGAACACAGATACGCAGTATTTT,CASRLKAGNTDTQYF
TRBV28,TRBJ1-5,NA,NA,TGTGCCAGCAGTTCCCGGTCCCGACTCCATCAGCCCCAGCATTTT,CASSSRSRLHQPQHF
TRBV11-2,TRBJ2-2,TRBD2,NA,TGTGCCAGCAGCTTAGCGAGCGGGAGGGTAACCGGGGAGCTGTTTTTT,CASSLASGRVTGELFF
TRBV18,TRBJ2-1,NA,NA,TGTGCCAGCTCACCACGGAGCAGGCCCACCGGGGACAATGAGCAGTTCTTC,CASSPRSRPTGDNEQFF
TRBV4-1,TRBJ2-7,TRBD2,few,TGCGCCAGCAGCCAACTAGCGGGAGCATCCGAGCAGTACTTC,CASSQLAGASEQYF
TRBV7-3,TRBJ2-3,NA,NA,TGTGCCAGCAGCTCGACTGGGGGTGGAGATACGCAGTATTTT,CASSSTGGGDTQYF
TRBV19,TRBJ1-2,NA,NA,TGTGCCAGTAGTCCCACAGAACCGAATAACTATGGCTACACCTTC,CASSPTEPNNYGYTF
TRBV5-1,TRBJ2-6,NA,NA,TGCGCCAGCAGCAGCCTCTCTGAAGGGGCCAACGTCCTGACTTTC,CASSSLSEGANVLTF
TRBV12-3/TRBV12-4,TRBJ2-5,NA,once,TGTGCCAGCAGTTTAAGAGAGACCCAGTACTTC,CASSLRETQYF
TRBV28,TRBJ2-5,NA,NA,TGTGCCAGCAGTCGCTACCTAAGGGTCCAAGAGACCCAGTACTTC,CASSRYLRVQETQYF
TRBV28,TRBJ2-7,NA,once,TGTGCCAGCAGTTTACTGGGGACACACTACGAGCAGTACTTC,CASSLLGTHYEQYF
TRBV7-2,TRBJ2-4,TRBD2,NA,TGTGCCAGCAGCCCACAGACTAGCGTGGCGGGAAACATTCAGTACTTC,CASSPQTSVAGNIQYF
TRBV10-3,TRBJ1-5,NA,NA,TGTGCCATCAGCAGGGATATTAGCAATCAGCCCCAGCATTTT,CAISRDISNQPQHF
TRBV10-3,TRBJ1-6,TRBD1,NA,TGTGCCATCAGAGGAGGACAGGGAAGGGATTCACCCCTCCACTTT,CAIRGGQGRDSPLHF
TRBV6-5,TRBJ2-3,NA,NA,TGTGCCAGCAGTTACTCGATAGCACAGGGCGGAGATACGCAGTATTTT,CASSYSIAQGGDTQYF
TRBV19,TRBJ1-3,NA,once,TGTGCCAGTAGTAGGGTCTTCTCTGGAAACACCATATATTTT,CASSRVFSGNTIYF
TRBV10-2,TRBJ2-1,NA,few,TGCGCCAGCAGTGAGTATGGAAGCGGACGAAACAATGAGCAGTTCTTC,CASSEYGSGRNNEQFF
TRBV5-6,TRBJ2-7,TRBD2,NA,TGTGCCAGCAGCTTGGGGCTAGCGGGCTCCTACGAGCAGTACTTC,CASSLGLAGSYEQYF
TRBV5-6,TRBJ1-2,TRBD1,NA,TGTGCCAGCAGCTCTGACAGGGGTGGCTACACCTTC,CASSSDRGGYTF
TRBV4-1,TRBJ1-4,NA,NA,TGCGCCAGCAGCCACGCTGGAGAAGGGGTAAAACTGTTTTTT,CASSHAGEGVKLFF
TRBV7-6,TRBJ1-6,NA,NA,TGTGCCAGCAGCTTATCACCAAACATCCTGGATAATTCACCCCTCCACTTT,CASSLSPNILDNSPLHF
TRBV24-1,TRBJ2-1,TRBD1,NA,TGTGCCACCAGTGATAGGGACAGTCTATACAATGAGCAGTTCTTC,CATSDRDSLYNEQFF
TRBV2,TRBJ2-1,NA,NA,TGTGCCAGCGGGGGACTCTACAATGAGCAGTTCTTC,CASGGLYNEQFF
TRBV7-9,TRBJ2-2,TRBD2,NA,TGTGCCAGCAGCACCCACCGTCTAGCGGCGAACACCGGGGAGCTGTTTTTT,CASSTHRLAANTGELFF
TRBV19,TRBJ2-5,TRBD1,NA,TGTGCCAGTACTCCGACAGGGTTCGAGACCCAGTACTTC,CASTPTGFETQYF
TRBV27,TRBJ1-5,TRBD1,few,TGTGCCAGCAGGCCCGGGACAGGGGTCCGTCAGCCCCAGCATTTT,CASRPGTGVRQPQHF
TRBV14,TRBJ2-1,TRBD2,NA,TGTGCCAGCAGCCGGAAGACTAGCGGGAGTGGGTTGGGGAATGAGCAGTTCTTC,CASSRKTSGSGLGNEQFF
TRBV18,TRBJ2-7,NA,NA,TGTGCCAGCTCACCAGTCCGGGCCCTACCTATTGACGAGCAGTACTTC,CASSPVRALPIDEQYF
TRBV28,TRBJ2-5,NA,NA,TGTGCCAGCAGCCTCGGACCTAAAGAGACCCAGTACTTC,CASSLGPKETQYF
TRBV29-1,TRBJ2-2,NA,NA,TGCAGCGTTGGTAACACCGGGGAGCTGTTTTTT,CSVGNTGELFF
TRBV6-5,TRBJ2-7,TRBD2,once,TGTGCCAGCAGTTACACCGTCCTAGCGGTCTCCTACGAGCAGTACTTC,CASSYTVLAVSYEQYF
TRBV9,TRBJ1-3,NA,NA,TGTGCCAGCAGCGTTAGGCCAGGGGCCGGAAACACCATATATTTT,CASSVRPGAGNTIYF
TRBV5-1,TRBJ2-7,TRBD1,NA,TGCGCCAGCAGCCTGGGCAGAACAGGGGGCTACGAGCAGTACTTC,CASSLGRTGGYEQYF
TRBV6-2/TRBV6-3,TRBJ2-1,NA,NA,TGTGCCAGCAGTTCCGCCGATTCGGGAGAGCAGTTCTTC,CASSSADSGEQFF
TRBV6-2/TRBV6-3,TRBJ2-7,TRBD2,NA,TGTGCCAGCACCCCCCGGGGGACTAGCGGTTACGAGCAGTACTTC,CASTPRGTSGYEQYF
TRBV19,TRBJ1-5,NA,NA,TGTGCCAGTAGCCGCGGGGGGGCTAGCAATCAGCCCCAGCATTTT,CASSRGGASNQPQHF
TRBV6-5,TRBJ1-1,NA,NA,TGTGCCAGCAGTTACAGAACAGGGAGGGGGAACACTGAAGCTTTCTTT,CASSYRTGRGNTEAFF
TRBV5-1,TRBJ2-1,TRBD2,NA,TGCGCCAGCAGCTTGCTAGCGGGAGGGCCGGGGGGCCGAAATGAGCAGTTCTTC,CASSLLAGGPGGRNEQFF
TRBV10-1,TRBJ2-3,TRBD2,NA,TGCGCCAGCAGCCTTTTCTCGACTAGCGTGGCGGGAGATACGCAGTATTTT,CASSLFSTSVAGDTQYF
TRBV12-3/TRBV12-4,TRBJ1-1,TRBD1,NA,TGTGCCAGCAGTGGCAGGGGGAGCACTGAAGCTTTCTTT,CASSGRGSTEAFF
TRBV13,TRBJ2-6,TRBD2,NA,TGTGCCAGCAGCTTTTTTGTGGGAGGGAGCTCTGGGGCCAACGTCCTGACTTTC,CASSFFVGGSSGANVLTF
TRBV29-1,TRBJ2-1,NA,NA,TGCAGCGTTGTTTCTACAGGGTCCTACAATGAGCAGTTCTTC,CSVVSTGSYNEQFF
TRBV3-1/TRBV3-2,TRBJ1-6,NA,NA,TGTGCCAGCAGCCATAAACCGGACAGCTATAATTCACCCCTCCACTTT,CASSHKPDSYNSPLHF
TRBV7-8,TRBJ1-5,NA,NA,TGTGCCAGCAGCTTAGACAGGACCGATCAGCCCCAGCATTTT,CASSLDRTDQPQHF
TRBV28,TRBJ2-7,NA,NA,TGTGCCAGCAGACCCCCAGCGGTCTACGAGCAGTACTTC,CASRPPAVYEQYF
TRBV4-1,TRBJ2-1,TRBD2,once,TGCGCCAGCAGCCAGCTTACTAGCGGGAGGGCCGTGGAGCAGTTCTTC,CASSQLTSGRAVEQFF
TRBV28,TRBJ1-4,NA,NA,TGTGCCAGCAGGCCTGGGGCAGTGGGCAGTGAAAAACTGTTTTTT,CASRPGAVGSEKLFF
TRBV29-1,TRBJ2-2,TRBD1,NA,TGCAGCGTCGGCCCGGGACAGGGGGCCCCCGGGGAGCTGTTTTTT,CSVGPGQGAPGELFF
TRBV6-2/TRBV6-3,TRBJ1-3,TRBD1,NA,TGTGCCAGCAGCCGGACAGGGGGCATTCTCTCTGGAAACACCATATATTTT,CASSRTGGILSGNTIYF
TRBV5-1,TRBJ2-1,TRBD2,NA,TGCGCCAGCAGCCAAACGCCGCCTAGCGGGAGGATTTTCAATGAGCAGTTCTTC,CASSQTPPSGRIFNEQFF
TRBV9,TRBJ1-1,NA,few,TGTGCCAGCAGCCTAGGGACCCAGACTCTCACTGAAGCTTTCTTT,CASSLGTQTLTEAFF
TRBV19,TRBJ2-5,TRBD1,NA,TGTGCCAGTAGTCCCGGGACAGGGAGGGAGACCCAGTACTTC,CASSPGTGRETQYF